This entry features one TCR beta chain sequence. Total RNA extracted from each sample amounted to at least 6 micrograms. This sample was included in a study of blood T cells in healthy people across ages. Primers used in a second PCR of roughly 7 to 12 cycles were a sample-barcoded 5' primer and a J-beta primer mix. TCRdb reprocessed the 5' RACE reads via MiXCR and lists one record per CDR3 protein. Here the sample spans hundreds of thousands of distinct CDR3 sequences, 55% to 70% being singletons. The length of the CDR3 is 17 residues. Germline values: CDR1 SGHDN, CDR2 FVKESK. Trimming left V 2 bases short and J 0 bases short, with 16 bases between.

The chain joins TRBV14 to TRBJ1-2; D gene uncertain. This receptor was obtained from a man aged 25 to 45 in good health. Specimen: blood. The CDR3 nucleotides read TGTGCCAGCAGCCAACTTTCGAGCCCCATCACTAACTATGGCTACACCTTC. Translating it yields CASSQLSSPITNYGYTF.